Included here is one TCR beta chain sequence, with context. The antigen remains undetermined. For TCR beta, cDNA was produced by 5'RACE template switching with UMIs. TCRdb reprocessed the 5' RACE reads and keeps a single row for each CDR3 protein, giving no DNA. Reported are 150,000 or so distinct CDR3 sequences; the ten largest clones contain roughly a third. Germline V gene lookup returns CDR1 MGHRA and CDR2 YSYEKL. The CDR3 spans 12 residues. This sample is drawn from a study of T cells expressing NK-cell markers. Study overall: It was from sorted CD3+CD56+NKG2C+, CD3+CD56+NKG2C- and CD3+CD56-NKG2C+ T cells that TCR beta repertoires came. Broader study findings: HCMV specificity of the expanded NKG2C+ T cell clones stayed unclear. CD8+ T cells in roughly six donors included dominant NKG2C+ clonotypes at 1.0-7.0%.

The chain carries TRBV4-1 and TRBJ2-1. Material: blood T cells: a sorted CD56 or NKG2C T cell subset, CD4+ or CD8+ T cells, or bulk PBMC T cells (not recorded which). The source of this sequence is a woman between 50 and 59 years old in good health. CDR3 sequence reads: CASSQGGFEQFF.